The clone carrying this TCR beta chain has just a few counts. The data are from a study of blood T cell repertoires in COVID-19. The CDR3 runs 11 residues. CDR1 and CDR2 from the germline V gene are SEHNR and FQNEAQ (reference sequence). V was shortened by 2 bases and J by 5 bases, with 3 bases between the two germline ends. The protocol was immunoSEQ multiplex PCR, while the TCRdb copy is restricted to in-frame clones and leaves out a portion. This sample has 180,000 or so clones, with roughly 82% found just once. The sequencing input was PBMCs or T cells enriched from blood (not recorded which). The chain joins TRBV7-9 to TRBJ2-5, with unresolved D. The origin of this receptor is a man aged 50 or older who had recovered from COVID-19. The chain's CDR3 is CASSLSETQYF. The CDR3 DNA follows: TGTGCCAGCAGCTTATCGGAGACCCAGTACTTC.